These 24 T cell receptor beta chains originate from one sample sequenced in a study of spatial heterogeneity in lung cancer (dated by TCRdb to about 2019). Study-level results and caveats: The tumor nonsynonymous mutation count correlated with the number of expanded alpha and beta TCRs within the tumor.

Which antigens these TCRs recognize remains unknown. Libraries were constructed by 5' RACE. TCRdb lists the instrument as NextSeq 500. The public reads were quality trimmed at Q25 with fastp and then assembled into clones with MiXCR by TCRdb, keeping productive beta chains. A single entry per CDR3 protein holds the most common genes and DNA from its merged rows. The sample table holds some 7,000 distinct CDR3 sequences, of which 13% were seen once. 8.1% of the sample lies in the top ten. The time point label here, explained by the study, means: sample taken at primary tumor resection. The sample consisted of lung tumor tissue, taken at surgery. The origin of the receptors is a male donor with early-stage non-small cell lung cancer.

This chain uses TRBV9 with TRBJ1-5; D is unresolved. Trimming shortened V by 0 bases and J by 3 bases, and 13 bases separated the two germline ends. Germline-derived CDR1 and CDR2 are SGDLS and YYNGEE. This CDR3 contains 16 residues. CDR3 residues: CASSVGADWLNQPQHF. The CDR3 region has the DNA TGTGCCAGCAGCGTAGGGGCGGACTGGCTCAATCAGCCCCAGCATTTT.

This clonotype was counted ten times or more. The chain has TRBV28 and TRBJ2-5; 9 bases align to TRBD2. The CDR3 length is 13 residues. Germline V gives CDR1 MDHEN, CDR2 SYDVKM. V lost 6 bases, J lost 9 bases, and 8 bases stayed unmatched. CDR3 sequence (DNA): TGTGCCAGCAGGCTAGCGGGAACGTCGGCCCAGTACTTC. It yields the protein CASRLAGTSAQYF.

This clonotype was counted ten times or more. The V gene is TRBV6-5, the J gene TRBJ2-3; 7 bases match TRBD2. The ends lost 4 bases at V and 0 bases at J; junction bases unmatched: 4. This CDR3 spans 15 amino acids. CDR1 MNHEY and CDR2 SVGAGI come from the germline V gene. The CDR3 here is CASSLSGASTDTQYF. The CDR3 region has the DNA TGTGCCAGCAGTTTGAGCGGGGCTAGCACAGATACGCAGTATTTT.

This chain uses TRBV9 with TRBJ1-6, with TRBD1 matching 11 bases. Germline CDR1 and CDR2: SGDLS and YYNGEE. Trimming removed 4 bases from V and 6 bases from J; junction bases left unmatched: 6. The length of the CDR3 is 16 residues. The CDR3, as DNA: TGTGCCAGCAGCCCTCGGACAGGGGGCCCTAATTCACCCCTCCACTTT. This encodes CASSPRTGGPNSPLHF.

There are many counts of this clonotype. The rearrangement uses TRBV9 and TRBJ2-1, with TRBD2 as a possible D gene (5 bases). CDR1 is SGDLS, CDR2 YYNGEE, per germline. Trimming stripped 4 bases from V and 10 bases from J, with 15 bases between. This CDR3 is built from 13 residues. The CDR3 is CASSPAQRSEQFF. The CDR3 nucleotides are TGTGCCAGCAGCCCAGCTCAGCGGAGCGAGCAGTTCTTC.

This clonotype was observed many times. The chain recombines TRBV6-1 with TRBJ1-5; D ambiguous. V was clipped by 6 bases and J by 4 bases, with 10 bases between them. Germline loops: CDR1 MNHNS, CDR2 SASEGT. CDR3 size: 13 residues. Here the CDR3 reads CASRATGNQPQHF. The CDR3 DNA reads as TGTGCCAGCAGGGCAACGGGGAATCAGCCCCAGCATTTT.

The chain uses TRBV10-2 and TRBJ2-3; perhaps TRBD1 as D (6 bases). Trimming shortened V by 8 bases and J by 12 bases, and 12 bases separated the two germline ends. CDR1 is WSHSY and CDR2 is SAAADI in the germline V gene. This CDR3 contains 10 residues. CDR3 sequence reads: CASGWTAQYF. In nucleotides, the CDR3 is TGCGCCAGCGGCTGGACAGCTCAGTATTTT.

Within the sample, this clonotype is medium-sized. This chain connects TRBV4-1 to TRBJ2-3, with unresolved D. The CDR3 covers 16 residues. In germline, CDR1 is MGHRA, CDR2 YSYEKL. Trimming shortened V by 0 bases and J by 0 bases, and 10 bases separated the two germline ends. The CDR3 loop reads CASSQDRHSSTDTQYF. CDR3 sequence (DNA): TGCGCCAGCAGCCAAGACCGTCACTCTAGCACAGATACGCAGTATTTT.

The rearrangement links TRBV20-1 to TRBJ2-7; D is possibly TRBD2 (6 bases). The germline gives CDR1 DFQATT, CDR2 SNEGSKA (reference sequence). The CDR3 is 20 amino acids. Deletions cut 0 bases from V and 0 bases from J, with 27 bases between. The CDR3, as DNA: TGCAGTGCTAGAGAGACCCCAACTCGGGAGATGCGGATCCTCTCCTACGAGCAGTACTTC. It encodes CSARETPTREMRILSYEQYF.

This clonotype was recorded many times. The V call is TRBV11-2, the J call TRBJ1-1; D is uncertain. V gave up 1 base and J gave up 5 bases, with 8 bases separating them. CDR3 size: 13 residues. CDR1 and CDR2 from the germline V gene are SGHAT and FQNNGV. CDR3 sequence: CASSLGLRTEAFF. CDR3 bases: TGTGCCAGCAGCTTAGGGTTGCGGACTGAAGCTTTCTTT. Drawing the rest from reference TRBV11-2 and TRBJ1-1, the complete variable domain is EAGVAQSPRYKIIEKRQSVAFWCNPISGHATLYWYQQILGQGPKLLIQFQNNGVVDDSQLPKDRFSAERLKGVDSTLKIQPAKLEDSAVYLCASSLGLRTEAFFGQGTRLTVV.

In its sample, this clonotype ranks as large. V and J are TRBV20-1 and TRBJ1-2; tentatively, D is TRBD1 (5 bases). In germline, CDR1 is DFQATT, CDR2 SNEGSKA (reference sequence). V lost 0 bases to trimming and J lost 8 bases, with 19 bases between them. The CDR3 has 15 residues. In DNA, the CDR3 is TGCAGTGCTAGAGATACCAAGAGGCAGGGAGGAGGCTACACCTTC. Protein sequence: CSARDTKRQGGGYTF.

This clonotype is judged large. The V call is TRBV28, the J call TRBJ1-5; 7 bases align to TRBD1. CDR1 and CDR2 from the germline V gene are MDHEN and SYDVKM. The CDR3 consists of 15 residues. Trimming removed 3 bases from V and 2 bases from J; junction bases left unmatched: 4. The CDR3 spells CASSLTGQGNQPQHF. Written as DNA, the CDR3 is TGTGCCAGCAGTTTGACAGGGCAGGGCAATCAGCCCCAGCATTTT.

This clonotype was seen at least ten times. The chain carries TRBV7-2 and TRBJ2-1; 7 bases are shared with TRBD2. With 5 bases clipped from V and 4 bases from J, the junction kept 8 bases outside the gene matches. CDR3 length: 15 residues. Germline V gene lookup returns CDR1 SGHTA and CDR2 FQGNSA. As DNA, the CDR3 is TGTGCCAGCAGCACTTCTAGCGGTCAATACAATGAGCAGTTCTTC. Translated: CASSTSSGQYNEQFF.

By sample share, this clonotype is medium-sized. The chain recombines TRBV20-1 with TRBJ2-3; TRBD2 aligns across 8 bases. This CDR3 has 16 amino acids. The germline V gene encodes CDR1 DFQATT and CDR2 SNEGSKA (reference sequence). Trimming cost V 3 bases and J 4 bases; bases outside gene matches: 12. This chain's CDR3 is CSASWPSGLDPDTQYF. CDR3 coding DNA: TGCAGTGCTAGTTGGCCTAGCGGGTTGGACCCAGATACGCAGTATTTT.

This rearrangement joins TRBV5-4 to TRBJ2-3; 7 bases align to TRBD2. With 3 bases clipped from V and 0 bases from J, the junction kept 4 bases outside the gene matches. This CDR3 comprises 15 residues. Germline CDR1 is SGHNT and CDR2 is YYREEE (reference sequence). The CDR3 sequence: CASSSLADSTDTQYF. The CDR3 coding sequence is TGTGCCAGCAGCTCCCTAGCGGATAGCACAGATACGCAGTATTTT.

This clonotype was detected many times. The chain joins TRBV20-1 to TRBJ2-7; D possibly corresponds to TRBD1 (6 bases). CDR3 length: 13 amino acids. V was pared by 6 bases and J by 6 bases, with 18 bases between. Germline V CDR1 and CDR2: DFQATT, SNEGSKA (reference sequence). CDR3 protein: CSAFFHGTPEQYF. For the CDR3, the DNA is TGCAGTGCCTTTTTTCACGGGACACCCGAGCAGTACTTC.

By proportion, this clonotype is medium-sized. This chain uses TRBV11-3 with TRBJ2-1; D is uncertain. Germline assignment: CDR1 SGHNT and CDR2 YENEEA. V was trimmed by 5 bases and J by 6 bases, leaving 11 bases between them. The CDR3 covers 13 residues. CDR3 residues: CASSHPPANEQFF. The CDR3 DNA reads TGTGCCAGCAGCCACCCACCGGCCAATGAGCAGTTCTTC.

This clonotype was observed many times. The chain carries TRBV3-1 and TRBJ1-5, with 11 positions matching TRBD1. Germline trimming cut 3 bases from V and 3 bases from J; bases unmatched to any gene: 1. The CDR3 loop spans 15 amino acids. CDR1 and CDR2 (germline): LGHDT, YNNKEL (reference sequence). This CDR3 is CASSQDRGPNQPQHF. The CDR3, as DNA: TGTGCCAGCAGCCAGGACAGGGGGCCCAATCAGCCCCAGCATTTT. The variable domain in full, with the rest retrieved from reference TRBV3-1 and TRBJ1-5, is DTAVSQTPKYLVTQMGNDKSIKCEQNLGHDTMYWYKQDSKKFLKIMFSYNNKELIINETVPNRFSPKSPDKAHLNLHINSLELGDSAVYFCASSQDRGPNQPQHFGDGTRLSIL.

Within the sample, this clonotype is medium-sized. This chain connects TRBV20-1 to TRBJ2-5, with D possibly being TRBD2 (6 bases). The CDR3 has 15 residues. The V end lost 0 bases, the J end lost 2 bases, and 13 bases lay between the germline ends. Germline V CDR1 and CDR2: DFQATT, SNEGSKA (reference sequence). The CDR3 region has the DNA TGCAGTGCTAGAGACTACGGCCGGGGGCAAGAGACCCAGTACTTC. Amino acids: CSARDYGRGQETQYF.

This clonotype was seen ten or more times. The V call is TRBV4-1, the J call TRBJ1-6, with 9 bases lining up with TRBD1. The CDR3 is 16 residues long. In germline, CDR1 is MGHRA, CDR2 YSYEKL. V gave up 4 bases and J gave up 7 bases; unmatched junction bases: 8. The CDR3 loop reads CASSLPSGTGNSPLHF. The CDR3, as DNA: TGCGCCAGCAGCCTCCCTTCCGGGACAGGGAATTCACCCCTCCACTTT.

This clonotype was counted many times. The chain couples TRBV3-1 to TRBJ1-2; D uncertain. The CDR3 is 12 amino acids. Per the germline V gene, CDR1 is LGHDT and CDR2 is YNNKEL (reference sequence). The ends were cut back, 4 bases at V and 13 bases at J, with 16 bases in the middle. CDR3 sequence: CASSLLDSPATF. The CDR3 bases are TGTGCCAGCAGCCTCCTGGACTCCCCCGCCACCTTC.

This clonotype was recorded many times. The chain recombines TRBV7-9 with TRBJ2-5; unclear D gene. The germline CDR1 and CDR2 sequences are SEHNR and FQNEAQ (reference sequence). V shed 7 bases and J shed 2 bases, with 5 bases lying between them. The CDR3 sequence is 11 residues long. CDR3 bases: TGTGCCAGCACGTCTCAAGAGACCCAGTACTTC. This gives the protein CASTSQETQYF.

This clonotype came up many times. The chain is built from TRBV20-1 and TRBJ1-1, with 7 positions matching TRBD1. V lost 8 bases to trimming and J lost 10 bases; unmatched junction nucleotides: 19. The germline V gene encodes CDR1 DFQATT and CDR2 SNEGSKA (reference sequence). CDR3 length: 14 amino acids. CDR3: CSPYKTGAQGPAFF. In nucleotides, the CDR3 is TGCAGTCCATACAAAACAGGGGCTCAGGGGCCAGCTTTCTTT.

This clonotype was counted ten times or more. The genes are TRBV7-2 and TRBJ2-7; 15 nucleotides match TRBD2. Germline CDR1 is SGHTA and CDR2 is FQGNSA. This CDR3 region has 17 residues. Trimming took 5 bases from V and 2 from J; bases not matched to a gene: 7. The CDR3 DNA reads as TGTGCCAGCAGCAGGACTAGCGGGGGGGCTAGCGCCTACGAGCAGTACGTC. It specifies CASSRTSGGASAYEQYV.